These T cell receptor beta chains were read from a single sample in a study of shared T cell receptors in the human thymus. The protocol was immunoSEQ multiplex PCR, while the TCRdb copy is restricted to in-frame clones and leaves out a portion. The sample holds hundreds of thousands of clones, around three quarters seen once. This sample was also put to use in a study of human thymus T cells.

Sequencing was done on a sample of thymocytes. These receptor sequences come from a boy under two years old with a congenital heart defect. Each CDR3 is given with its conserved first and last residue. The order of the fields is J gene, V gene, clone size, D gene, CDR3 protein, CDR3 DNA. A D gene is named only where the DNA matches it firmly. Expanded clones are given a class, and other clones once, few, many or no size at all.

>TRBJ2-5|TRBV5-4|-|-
CASSPRLDRETQYF
TGTGCCAGCAGCCCGAGACTAGATCGGGAGACCCAGTACTTC
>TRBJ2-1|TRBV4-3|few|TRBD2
CASSQDGLAGGREQFF
TGCGCCAGCAGCCAAGATGGACTAGCGGGAGGGAGGGAGCAGTTCTTC
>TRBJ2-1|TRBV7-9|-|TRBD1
CASSPRTGNRDNNEQFF
TGTGCCAGCAGCCCCCGGACAGGGAACAGGGATAACAATGAGCAGTTCTTC
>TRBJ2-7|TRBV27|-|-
CASSSTGTQISYEQYF
TGTGCCAGCAGTTCAACCGGGACTCAGATCTCCTACGAGCAGTACTTC
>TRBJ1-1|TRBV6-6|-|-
CASSYERMNTEAFF
TGTGCCAGCAGTTACGAGCGGATGAACACTGAAGCTTTCTTT
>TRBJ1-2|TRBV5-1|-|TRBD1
CASSLSDRGDSYGYTF
TGCGCCAGCAGCTTGTCCGACAGGGGAGATAGTTATGGCTACACCTTC
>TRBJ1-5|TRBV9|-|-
CASSVGQGPDQPQHF
TGTGCCAGCAGCGTAGGGCAGGGGCCGGATCAGCCCCAGCATTTT
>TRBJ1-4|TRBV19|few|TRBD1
CASRVSTGGGREKLFF
TGTGCCAGTAGAGTATCTACAGGGGGCGGAAGAGAAAAACTGTTTTTT
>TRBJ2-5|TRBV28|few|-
CASSTGTNPQETQYF
TGTGCCAGCAGCACCGGGACAAACCCCCAAGAGACCCAGTACTTC
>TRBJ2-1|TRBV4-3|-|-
CASSQAIRTNEQFF
TGCGCCAGCAGCCAAGCCATACGAACAAATGAGCAGTTCTTC
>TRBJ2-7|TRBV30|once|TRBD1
CAWDPGQGNYEQYF
TGTGCCTGGGATCCGGGACAGGGAAACTACGAGCAGTACTTC
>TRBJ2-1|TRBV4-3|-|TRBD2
CASSRGGSSYNEQFF
TGCGCCAGCAGCCGGGGGGGAAGCTCCTACAATGAGCAGTTCTTC
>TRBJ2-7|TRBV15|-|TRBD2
CATSRDHSCGGEQYF
TGTGCCACCAGCAGAGATCATTCCTGCGGGGGCGAGCAGTACTTC
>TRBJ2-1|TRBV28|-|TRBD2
CASSFQPMREWDNEQFF
TGTGCCAGCAGTTTCCAACCTATGCGGGAGTGGGACAATGAGCAGTTCTTC
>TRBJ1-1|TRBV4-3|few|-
CASSHVRENTEAFF
TGCGCCAGCAGCCATGTCCGGGAGAACACTGAAGCTTTCTTT